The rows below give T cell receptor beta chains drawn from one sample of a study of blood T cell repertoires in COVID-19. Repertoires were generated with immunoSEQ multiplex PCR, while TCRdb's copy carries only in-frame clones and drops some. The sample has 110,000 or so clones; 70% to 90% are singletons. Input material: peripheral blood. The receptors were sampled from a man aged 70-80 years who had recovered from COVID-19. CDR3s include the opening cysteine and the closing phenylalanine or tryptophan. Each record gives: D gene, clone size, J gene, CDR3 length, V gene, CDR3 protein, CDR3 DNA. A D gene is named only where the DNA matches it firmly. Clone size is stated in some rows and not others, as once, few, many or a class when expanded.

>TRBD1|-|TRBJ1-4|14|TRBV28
CASNDPGQNEKLFF
TGTGCCAGCAATGATCCGGGACAGAATGAAAAACTGTTTTTT
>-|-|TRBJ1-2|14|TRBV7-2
CASSLGRGDYGYTF
TGTGCCAGCAGCTTAGGCAGGGGTGACTATGGCTACACCTTC
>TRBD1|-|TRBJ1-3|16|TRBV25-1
CASTRMGTGVSYTIYF
TGTGCCAGCACTAGAATGGGGACAGGGGTGAGTTACACCATATATTTT
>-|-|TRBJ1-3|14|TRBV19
CASKGVYSGNTIYF
TGTGCCAGTAAGGGAGTCTACTCTGGAAACACCATATATTTT
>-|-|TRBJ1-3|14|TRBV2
CASRDSFSGNTIYF
TGTGCCAGCAGGGACAGTTTTTCTGGAAACACCATATATTTT
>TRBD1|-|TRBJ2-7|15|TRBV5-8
CASSFLDRTPYEQYF
TGTGCCAGCAGCTTCCTGGACAGGACCCCCTACGAGCAGTACTTC
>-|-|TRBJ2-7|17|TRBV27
CASTRRWGDSGTYEQYF
TGTGCCAGCACCAGGCGATGGGGGGACAGCGGAACCTACGAGCAGTACTTC
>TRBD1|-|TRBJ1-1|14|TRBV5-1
CASSLGGTGTEAFF
TGCGCCAGCAGCTTGGGGGGGACAGGCACTGAAGCTTTCTTT
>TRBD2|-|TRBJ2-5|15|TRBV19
CASRLAGGYWETQYF
TGTGCCAGCCGACTAGCGGGGGGTTACTGGGAGACCCAGTACTTC
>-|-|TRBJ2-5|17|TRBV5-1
CASRSPAVHRSQETQYF
TGCGCCAGCAGATCCCCGGCGGTTCATAGGTCCCAAGAGACCCAGTACTTC
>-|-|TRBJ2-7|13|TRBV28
CASSLEYRYEQYF
TGTGCCAGCAGTTTAGAGTATCGCTACGAGCAGTACTTC
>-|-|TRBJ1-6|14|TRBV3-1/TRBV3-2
CASSLSFFDSPLHF
TGTGCCAGCAGCCTTAGCTTTTTTGATTCACCCCTCCACTTT
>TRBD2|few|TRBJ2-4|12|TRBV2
CASSFSGGWEYF
TGTGCCAGCAGTTTTAGCGGGGGGTGGGAGTACTTC
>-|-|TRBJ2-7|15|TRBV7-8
CASSLQRGGTYEQYF
TGTGCCAGCAGCCTCCAGAGGGGGGGAACCTACGAGCAGTACTTC
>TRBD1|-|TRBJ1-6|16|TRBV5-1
CASSLSAGGYNSPLHF
TGCGCCAGCAGCTTGTCGGCAGGGGGATATAATTCACCCCTCCACTTT
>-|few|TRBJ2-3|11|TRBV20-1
CSARARDTQYF
TGCAGTGCTAGAGCCAGGGATACGCAGTATTTT
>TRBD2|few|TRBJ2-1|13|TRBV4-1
CASSQLLLAGEFF
TGCGCCAGCAGCCAACTATTACTAGCGGGGGAGTTCTTC
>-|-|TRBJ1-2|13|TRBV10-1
CASSEDSEYGYTF
TGCGCCAGCAGTGAAGACAGTGAATATGGCTACACCTTC
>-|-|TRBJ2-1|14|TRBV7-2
CASSLYGTHNEQFF
TGTGCCAGCAGCTTATATGGGACTCACAATGAGCAGTTCTTC
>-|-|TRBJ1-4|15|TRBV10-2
CASSESPRNGEKLFF
TGCGCCAGCAGTGAGTCGCCGAGGAACGGTGAAAAACTGTTTTTT
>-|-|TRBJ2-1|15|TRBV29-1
CSVARDGGEWFEQFF
TGCAGCGTGGCCCGCGATGGGGGCGAATGGTTTGAGCAGTTCTTC
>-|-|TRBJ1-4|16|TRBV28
CASRNPGQATNEKLFF
TGTGCCAGCAGAAACCCTGGCCAGGCGACTAATGAAAAACTGTTTTTT
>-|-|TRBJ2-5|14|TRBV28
CASSLEGHPRAQYF
TGTGCCAGCAGTTTAGAGGGTCACCCAAGGGCCCAGTACTTC
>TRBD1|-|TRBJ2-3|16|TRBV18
CASSPADRASTDTQYF
TGTGCCAGCTCACCTGCGGACAGGGCCAGCACAGATACGCAGTATTTT
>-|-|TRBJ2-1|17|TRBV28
CASRSVSGTHMWDEQFF
TGTGCCAGCAGGAGCGTTTCCGGGACTCACATGTGGGATGAGCAGTTCTTC
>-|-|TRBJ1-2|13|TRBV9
CASRDQGNYGYTF
TGTGCCAGCAGAGATCAGGGAAACTATGGCTACACCTTC
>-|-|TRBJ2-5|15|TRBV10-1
CASSESPGGAETQYF
TGCGCCAGCAGTGAGTCCCCGGGGGGCGCGGAGACCCAGTACTTC
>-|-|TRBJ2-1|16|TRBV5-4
CASSLGSQGTYNEQFF
TGTGCCAGCAGCTTGGGGAGTCAGGGGACCTACAATGAGCAGTTCTTC
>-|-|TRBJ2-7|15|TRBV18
CASSPDIRSPYEQYF
TGTGCCAGCTCACCCGACATTAGATCCCCCTACGAGCAGTACTTC
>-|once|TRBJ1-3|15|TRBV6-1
CASSERGWAGNTIYF
TGTGCCAGCAGTGAACGCGGGTGGGCTGGAAACACCATATATTTT
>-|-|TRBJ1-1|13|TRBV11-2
CASSLALYTEAFF
TGTGCCAGCAGCTTGGCCCTCTACACTGAAGCTTTCTTT
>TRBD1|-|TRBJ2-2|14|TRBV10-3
CATSGQGNTGELFF
TGTGCCACCTCGGGACAGGGGAACACCGGGGAGCTGTTTTTT
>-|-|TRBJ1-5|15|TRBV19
CASSIQPGINQPQHF
TGTGCCAGTAGTATACAGCCCGGGATCAATCAGCCCCAGCATTTT
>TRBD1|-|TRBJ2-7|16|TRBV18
CASSFSRGTGEREQYF
TGTGCCAGCTCATTCTCTCGCGGGACAGGGGAGCGCGAGCAGTACTTC
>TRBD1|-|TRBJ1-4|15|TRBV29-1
CSVSGTGRVNEKLFF
TGCAGCGTTTCCGGGACAGGGCGCGTCAATGAAAAACTGTTTTTT
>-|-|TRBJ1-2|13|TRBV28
CASSLRQRAGYTF
TGTGCCAGCAGTTTAAGACAGCGAGCTGGCTACACCTTC